One and the same sample provided the 27 T cell receptor beta chains below, sequenced in a study of early T cells in non-severe SARS-CoV-2 infection. One entry per CDR3 protein, called by TCRdb with MiXCR from the 5' RACE reads. The table shows about 46,000 distinct CDR3 sequences, with 5% to 6% occurring only once. This specimen consisted of whole blood, obtained at baseline. The source of these receptors is an adult who was a healthcare worker with PCR-confirmed SARS-CoV-2 infection or an uninfected control (not recorded which).

The chain carries TRBV7-4 and TRBJ2-7; D not resolved. Trimming left V 1 base short and J 0 bases short, with 13 bases between. There are 16 residues in the CDR3. Germline CDR1 and CDR2: SGHVT and SQSDAQ. The CDR3 loop is CASSLVNARSSYEQYF. For the CDR3, the DNA is TGTGCCAGCAGCTTAGTCAACGCGAGGAGCTCCTACGAGCAGTACTTC.

The rearrangement joins TRBV14 to TRBJ2-5; maybe TRBD2 (5 bases). CDR1 and CDR2 from the germline V gene are SGHDN and FVKESK. Trimming stripped 1 base from V and 5 bases from J, with 20 bases between. The CDR3 length is 17 residues. The CDR3 sequence: CASSQATQLDSWETQYF. The DNA of the CDR3 is TGTGCCAGCAGCCAAGCCACGCAACTAGACTCGTGGGAGACCCAGTACTTC.

This clonotype was recorded at least ten times. J is TRBJ2-7 and V is TRBV28; no definite D call. The germline V and J ends were trimmed by 2 bases and 0 bases, with 5 bases remaining between them. The CDR3 totals 13 residues. CDR1 and CDR2 from the germline V gene are MDHEN and SYDVKM. This CDR3 is CASSLDDSYEQYF. DNA for the CDR3: TGTGCCAGCAGTTTAGACGACTCCTACGAGCAGTACTTC.

This clonotype was seen at least ten times. This chain uses TRBV29-1 with TRBJ2-7, with 9 bases matching TRBD1. Germline assignment: CDR1 SQVTM and CDR2 ANQGSEA. V lost 7 bases and J lost 6; bases outside the gene matches: 4. The CDR3 spans 11 residues. CDR3 region: CSGGQGVEQYF. In nucleotides, the CDR3 is TGCAGCGGGGGACAGGGAGTCGAGCAGTACTTC.

This clonotype was picked up many times. The chain combines TRBV24-1 with TRBJ2-5; 7 bases match TRBD1. The V gene end was trimmed by 9 bases and the J gene end by 4 bases; junction bases not matched to a gene: 19. The CDR3 is made up of 17 amino acids. Germline values: CDR1 KGHDR, CDR2 SFDVKD. The CDR3 here is CATGPASGTGERETQYF. The CDR3 bases are TGTGCCACCGGGCCGGCCTCTGGAACAGGGGAAAGAGAGACCCAGTACTTC.

The rearrangement links TRBV27 to TRBJ1-5, with D unclear. Germline-derived CDR1 and CDR2 are MNHEY and SMNVEV (reference sequence). The CDR3 covers 14 residues. Trimming removed 2 bases from V and 5 bases from J, with 10 bases in between. The CDR3 DNA follows: TGTGCCAGCAGTTTACTGGGGATTGATCAGCCCCAGCATTTT. This sequence encodes CASSLLGIDQPQHF.

The J gene is TRBJ1-6, the V gene TRBV5-5; perhaps TRBD1 as D (5 bases). V was shortened by 5 bases and J by 0 bases, with 12 bases between the two germline ends. Germline CDR1 SGHKS, CDR2 YYEKEE (reference sequence). This CDR3 has 16 amino acids. This chain's CDR3 is CASSRPGSSYNSPLHF. The CDR3 region has the DNA TGTGCCAGCAGTAGACCAGGGAGCTCCTATAATTCACCCCTCCACTTT.

In its sample, this clonotype was seen many times. V and J are TRBV3-1 and TRBJ2-7; the D gene is possibly TRBD2 (6 bases). The germline V gene encodes CDR1 LGHDT and CDR2 YNNKEL (reference sequence). This CDR3 contains 15 residues. Trimming shortened V by 4 bases and J by 3 bases, and 16 bases separated the two germline ends. CDR3 protein: CASSPGTGEGYEQYF. In DNA, the CDR3 is TGTGCCAGCAGCCCCGGAACGGGAGAGGGCTACGAGCAGTACTTC.

This clonotype was counted only a few times. This chain links TRBV5-6 with TRBJ1-5; a weak D match, TRBD1 (6 bases). V was shortened by 2 bases and J by 7 bases, with 16 bases between the two germline ends. Looked up from germline, CDR1 is SGHDT and CDR2 is YYEEEE. The CDR3 contains 15 residues. Here the CDR3 DNA reads TGTGCCAGCAGCTTTGGAAACCAACAGGGCCAGCCCCAGCATTTT. This codes for CASSFGNQQGQPQHF.

This clonotype showed up just a few times. This sequence joins TRBV30 and TRBJ2-1; 8 nucleotides agree with TRBD2. V dropped 3 bases and J dropped 3; count of bases not matched to a gene: 7. The CDR3 is made up of 15 amino acids. In germline, CDR1 is GTSNPN, CDR2 SVGIG (reference sequence). The CDR3 is CAWRRELADYNEQFF. In DNA, the CDR3 is TGTGCCTGGAGACGTGAACTAGCGGACTACAATGAGCAGTTCTTC. Together with reference TRBV30 and TRBJ2-1, the CDR3 gives the full variable domain: SQTIHQWPATLVQPVGSPLSLECTVEGTSNPNLYWYRQAAGRGLQLLFYSVGIGQISSEVPQNLSASRPQDRQFILSSKKLLLSDSGFYLCAWRRELADYNEQFFGPGTRLTVL.

This clonotype was picked up a small number of times. V usage is TRBV3-1 and J usage is TRBJ1-6; possible D gene TRBD1, 6 bases. This CDR3 has 15 residues. CDR1 and CDR2 (germline): LGHDT, YNNKEL (reference sequence). V was trimmed by 3 bases and J by 5 bases, leaving 11 bases between them. The CDR3 region is CASSHHRDNNSPLHF. The CDR3 nucleotides are TGTGCCAGCAGCCACCATCGGGACAATAATTCACCCCTCCACTTT.

This clonotype showed up many times. V usage is TRBV7-9 and J usage is TRBJ1-2, with 7 bases that match TRBD1. The CDR3 totals 16 residues. Germline CDR1 and CDR2: SEHNR and FQNEAQ (reference sequence). Trimming removed 5 bases from V and 6 bases from J; junction bases left unmatched: 15. For the CDR3, the DNA is TGTGCCAGCAGCCCTCTCCAGGGGGGCCCCACTAATGGCTACACCTTC. It is translated as CASSPLQGGPTNGYTF.

This clonotype qualifies as medium-sized. The chain combines TRBV12-3 or TRBV12-4 with TRBJ2-5, with 8 positions matching TRBD1. The CDR3 covers 14 residues. The V and J ends lost 6 bases and 4 bases, in that order; junction bases with no gene match: 7. The CDR3 nucleotides read TGTGCCAGCAGCCCTACAGGGGGAGGAGAGACCCAGTACTTC. Translation: CASSPTGGGETQYF.

This clonotype was detected ten times or more. The genes are TRBV12-3 or TRBV12-4 and TRBJ2-7, with 7 nucleotides matching TRBD2. The length of the CDR3 is 16 residues. Unmatched junction bases numbered 6, after V lost 1 base and J lost 0 bases. CDR3 DNA sequence: TGTGCCAGCAGTTTAGACACTAGCGAAAGCTCCTACGAGCAGTACTTC. The encoded protein is CASSLDTSESSYEQYF.

This clonotype was found many times. The CDR3 nucleotides are TGTGCCAGCAAGGAACAAGAGACCCAGTACTTC. It encodes CASKEQETQYF. The chain is built from TRBV28 and TRBJ2-5; D not certain. V lost 7 bases, J lost 2 bases, and 5 bases lay in between. CDR1 is MDHEN and CDR2 is SYDVKM in the germline V gene. This CDR3 spans 11 amino acids.

This clonotype was recorded at least ten times. The chain employs TRBV6-1 and TRBJ2-1, with D possibly called TRBD1 or TRBD2 (5 bases each). The CDR3 consists of 15 residues. Trimming cost V 4 bases and J 0 bases, with 10 bases left between them. Germline CDR1 MNHNS, CDR2 SASEGT. CDR3 amino acids: CASSAGGSSYNEQFF. DNA for the CDR3: TGTGCCAGCAGTGCTGGGGGTAGCTCCTACAATGAGCAGTTCTTC.

This clonotype was seen a handful of times. The V gene is TRBV6-5, the J gene TRBJ2-7; perhaps D is TRBD1 or TRBD2 (5 bases each). V dropped 8 bases and J dropped 0 bases, with 14 bases sitting between them. This CDR3 is built from 14 residues. Germline loops: CDR1 MNHEY, CDR2 SVGAGI. DNA of the CDR3: TGTGCCAGCCGCCCGGGACGGGACTCCTACGAGCAGTACTTC. Its protein product is CASRPGRDSYEQYF.

Only a few counts were recorded for this clonotype. The genes are TRBV28 and TRBJ2-3, with 7 positions matching TRBD2. V dropped 3 bases and J dropped 6; count of bases not matched to a gene: 6. The CDR3 runs 14 residues. Germline lookup yields CDR1 MDHEN and CDR2 SYDVKM. CDR3 in DNA: TGTGCCAGCAGTTTCGGCGGGAGTGCCGATACGCAGTATTTT. This translates into CASSFGGSADTQYF.

This clonotype has more than one count but fewer than ten. The chain employs TRBV6-5 and TRBJ1-1; D unclear. From germline, CDR1 is MNHEY and CDR2 SVGAGI. Between the trimmed V and J ends, which lost 5 bases and 1 base, there was a span of 14 bases. The CDR3 spans 15 residues. This CDR3 is CASSTQDPGNTEAFF. In nucleotides, the CDR3 is TGTGCCAGCAGTACCCAAGATCCCGGGAACACTGAAGCTTTCTTT.

This clonotype was counted ten times or more. V is TRBV19 and J is TRBJ2-1; tentative D call: TRBD1 (5 bases). V was clipped by 3 bases and J by 2 bases, with 17 bases between them. CDR3 length: 17 amino acids. Germline-derived CDR1 and CDR2 are LNHDA and SQIVND (reference sequence). The DNA of the CDR3 is TGTGCCAGTAGTATCCGGTTCACAGGTTCCCCCTACAATGAGCAGTTCTTC. Protein sequence: CASSIRFTGSPYNEQFF.

This clonotype was seen ten or more times. The chain employs TRBV6-6 and TRBJ2-7; tentatively, D is TRBD1 or TRBD2 (5 bases each). This CDR3 has 16 amino acids. Germline assignment: CDR1 MNHNY and CDR2 SVGAGI (reference sequence). V was trimmed by 2 bases and J by 3 bases, leaving 17 bases between them. CDR3 sequence (DNA): TGTGCCAGCAGTTACAACATGGGGGAAGGGGTCTACGAGCAGTACTTC. This codes for CASSYNMGEGVYEQYF.

This clonotype was counted many times. J is TRBJ1-6 and V is TRBV11-2; D is possibly TRBD1 (6 bases). V was clipped by 5 bases and J by 5 bases, with 13 bases between them. Germline values: CDR1 SGHAT, CDR2 FQNNGV. This CDR3 has 15 residues. Here the CDR3 reads CASSATGSDNSPLHF. CDR3 coding DNA: TGTGCCAGCAGCGCGACAGGCTCAGATAATTCACCCCTCCACTTT.

This clonotype occurred many times. The chain recombines TRBV6-2 or TRBV6-3 with TRBJ1-5; no firm D call. V was clipped by 2 bases and J by 3 bases, with 8 bases between them. Germline CDR1 MNHEY, CDR2 SVGEGT. This CDR3 region has 14 residues. CDR3 region: CASSYGGDNQPQHF. In DNA, the CDR3 is TGTGCCAGCAGTTACGGAGGTGACAATCAGCCCCAGCATTTT.

There are many counts of this clonotype. The chain couples TRBV27 to TRBJ1-2; 8 bases align to TRBD1. V was clipped by 7 bases and J by 7 bases; unmatched bases: 14. Germline loops: CDR1 MNHEY, CDR2 SMNVEV (reference sequence). This CDR3 region has 15 residues. CDR3 in DNA: TGTGCCAGCACGCAATACGCAGGGGGCGAGAGTGGCTACACCTTC. This sequence encodes CASTQYAGGESGYTF.

The sample holds a few counts of this clonotype. The V and J genes are TRBV2 and TRBJ2-2, with D tentatively TRBD2 (6 bases). Between the trimmed V and J ends, which lost 11 bases and 5 bases, there was a span of 18 bases. The germline gives CDR1 SNHLY, CDR2 FYNNEI. This CDR3 is built from 14 residues. The CDR3 reads CAQRRGRPTGELFF. In DNA form, the CDR3 reads TGTGCCCAAAGGCGGGGCAGACCTACCGGGGAGCTGTTTTTT.

In this sample, this clonotype is medium-sized. The rearrangement joins TRBV28 to TRBJ1-1; D call uncertain. The V end lost 3 bases, the J end lost 1 base, and 9 bases lay between the germline ends. The CDR3 extends over 14 amino acids. Germline V lookup: CDR1 MDHEN, CDR2 SYDVKM. CDR3 sequence (DNA): TGTGCCAGCAGTTTCGCGGGAAGGAACACTGAAGCTTTCTTT. Amino acid sequence: CASSFAGRNTEAFF.

Ten or more counts support this clonotype. The genes are TRBV20-1 and TRBJ1-2; 12 bases are a match to TRBD1. The CDR3 length is 11 residues. Germline CDR1 and CDR2: DFQATT and SNEGSKA (reference sequence). CDR3 sequence: CSGDRGLGYTF. The CDR3 DNA reads TGCAGCGGGGACAGGGGGCTTGGCTACACCTTC.